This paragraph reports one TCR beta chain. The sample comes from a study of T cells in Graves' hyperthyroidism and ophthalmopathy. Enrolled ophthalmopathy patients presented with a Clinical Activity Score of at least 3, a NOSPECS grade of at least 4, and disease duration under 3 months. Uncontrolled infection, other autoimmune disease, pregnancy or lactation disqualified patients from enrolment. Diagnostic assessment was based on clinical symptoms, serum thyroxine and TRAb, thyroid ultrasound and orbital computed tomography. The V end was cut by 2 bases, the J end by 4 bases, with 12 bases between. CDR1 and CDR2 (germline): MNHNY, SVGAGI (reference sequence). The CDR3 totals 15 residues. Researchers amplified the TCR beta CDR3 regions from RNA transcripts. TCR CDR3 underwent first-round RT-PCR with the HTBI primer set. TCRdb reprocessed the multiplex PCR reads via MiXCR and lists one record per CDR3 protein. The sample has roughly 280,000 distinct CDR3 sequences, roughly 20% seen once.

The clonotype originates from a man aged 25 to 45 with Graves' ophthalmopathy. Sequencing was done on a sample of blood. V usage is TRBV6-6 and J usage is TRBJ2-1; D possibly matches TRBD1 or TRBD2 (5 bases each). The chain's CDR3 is CASSYGGDGYNEQFF. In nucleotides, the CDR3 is TGTGCCAGCAGTTACGGGGGAGATGGTTACAATGAGCAGTTCTTC.